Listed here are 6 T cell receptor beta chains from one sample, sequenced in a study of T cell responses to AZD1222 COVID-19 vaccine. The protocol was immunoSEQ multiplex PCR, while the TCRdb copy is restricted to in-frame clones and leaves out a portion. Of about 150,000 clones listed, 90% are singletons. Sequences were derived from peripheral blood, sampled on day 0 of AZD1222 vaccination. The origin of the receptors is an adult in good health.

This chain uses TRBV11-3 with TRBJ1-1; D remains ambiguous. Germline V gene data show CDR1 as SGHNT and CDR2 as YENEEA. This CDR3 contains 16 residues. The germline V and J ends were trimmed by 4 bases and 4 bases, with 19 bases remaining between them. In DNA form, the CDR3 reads TGTGCCAGCAGCTCTCTCGGAGGTTTTGGTGGCACTGAAGCTTTCTTT. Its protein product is CASSSLGGFGGTEAFF.

The CDR3 sequence is CASSGLWGDYGYTF. The CDR3, as DNA: TGTGCCAGTAGTGGGCTTTGGGGTGATTATGGCTACACCTTC. The V and J genes are TRBV19 and TRBJ1-2; D not resolved. The ends were cut back, 5 bases at V and 5 bases at J, with 15 bases in the middle. The length of the CDR3 is 14 residues. Per the germline V gene, CDR1 is LNHDA and CDR2 is SQIVND (reference sequence).

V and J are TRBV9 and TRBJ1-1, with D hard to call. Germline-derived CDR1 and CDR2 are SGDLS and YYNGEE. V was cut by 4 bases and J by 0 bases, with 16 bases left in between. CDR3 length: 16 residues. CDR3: CASSTRDSIMNTEAFF. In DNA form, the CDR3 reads TGTGCCAGCAGCACCCGCGATTCGATTATGAACACTGAAGCTTTCTTT.

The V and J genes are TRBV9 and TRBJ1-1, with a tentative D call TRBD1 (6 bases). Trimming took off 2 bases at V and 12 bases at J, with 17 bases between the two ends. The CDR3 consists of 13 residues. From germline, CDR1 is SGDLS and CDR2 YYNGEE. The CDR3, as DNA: TGTGCCAGCAGCGTCGAGGACAGTGGAAAGCCTTTCTTT. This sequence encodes CASSVEDSGKPFF.

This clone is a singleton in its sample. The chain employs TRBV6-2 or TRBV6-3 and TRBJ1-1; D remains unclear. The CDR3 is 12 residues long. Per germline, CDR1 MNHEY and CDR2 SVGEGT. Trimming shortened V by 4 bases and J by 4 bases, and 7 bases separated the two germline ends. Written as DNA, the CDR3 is TGTGCCAGCAGTTCGGTCGGCACTGAAGCTTTCTTT. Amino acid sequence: CASSSVGTEAFF.

CDR3 protein: CSVVEVEAFF. CDR3 bases: TGCAGCGTTGTGGAAGTTGAAGCTTTCTTT. V and J are TRBV29-1 and TRBJ1-1; no clear D. Trimming pared 4 bases from V and 7 bases from J, leaving 7 bases between. The CDR3 spans 10 residues. The germline V gene has CDR1 SQVTM and CDR2 ANQGSEA.